The 20 T cell receptor beta chains below were found in one sample sequenced in a study of neoadjuvant anti-PD-1 for oral cavity cancer. Libraries were prepared by immunoSEQ multiplex PCR; TCRdb keeps only in-frame clonotypes and omits some of them. The sample shows about 68,000 clones, about 85% of them seen only once. Time point in this sample: after neoadjuvant nivolumab, at surgical resection. Sequencing used PBMCs, obtained after nivolumab (anti-PD-1) treatment. The receptors derive from a person between 35 and 79 years old with oral cavity squamous cell carcinoma.

CDR3 residues: CASSVGWGGGQPQHF. The CDR3, as DNA: TGTGCCAGCAGCGTAGGGTGGGGGGGCGGCCAGCCCCAGCATTTT. The gene calls are TRBV9 and TRBJ1-5; a weak D match, TRBD1 (6 bases). The CDR3 has 15 residues. V lost 0 bases, J lost 7 bases, and 14 bases lay in between. CDR1 is SGDLS and CDR2 is YYNGEE in the germline V gene.

V usage is TRBV5-1 and J usage is TRBJ2-2, with 12 nucleotides matching TRBD1. The CDR3 contains 16 residues. Germline V gene sequence: CDR1 SGHRS, CDR2 YFSETQ. J lost 7 bases, V lost 4 bases, and 8 bases had no gene match. CDR3 in amino acids: CASSPGQGALGGELFF. CDR3 nucleotides: TGCGCCAGCAGCCCGGGACAGGGGGCGCTGGGCGGGGAGCTGTTTTTT. Based on the CDR3 plus reference TRBV5-1 and TRBJ2-2, the full variable domain is KAGVTQTPRYLIKTRGQQVTLSCSPISGHRSVSWYQQTPGQGLQFLFEYFSETQRNKGNFPGRFSGRQFSNSRSEMNVSTLELGDSALYLCASSPGQGALGGELFFGEGSRLTVL.

The chain combines TRBV6-5 with TRBJ2-3; 7 nucleotides align to TRBD1. The CDR3 loop spans 15 amino acids. The V gene end was trimmed by 0 bases and the J gene end by 9 bases; junction bases not matched to a gene: 9. Germline V gene data show CDR1 as MNHEY and CDR2 as SVGAGI. The CDR3 sequence: CASSYSGQGVRTQYF. CDR3 in DNA: TGTGCCAGCAGTTACTCAGGGCAGGGGGTACGAACGCAGTATTTT.

This chain links TRBV6-5 with TRBJ2-1; 10 positions match TRBD1. This CDR3 has 15 residues. Germline assignment: CDR1 MNHEY and CDR2 SVGAGI. V was clipped by 6 bases and J by 10 bases; unmatched bases: 12. The CDR3 is CASRTRDRGAGEQFF. The CDR3 DNA reads TGTGCCAGCAGAACCCGGGACAGGGGCGCCGGGGAGCAGTTCTTC.

The CDR3 region has the DNA TGTGCCAGCAGTGAAGTGTGGACAGGTCCTTTAGGCTACACCTTC. This gives the protein CASSEVWTGPLGYTF. The chain is built from TRBV6-1 and TRBJ1-2, with 7 bases fitting TRBD1. Germline V gene data show CDR1 as MNHNS and CDR2 as SASEGT. The CDR3 runs 15 residues. With V trimmed by 1 base and J by 8 bases, 10 bases remained unmatched.

This rearrangement joins TRBV4-1 to TRBJ2-3, with D possibly TRBD2 on 6 matching bases. CDR3 size: 15 residues. CDR1 is MGHRA, CDR2 YSYEKL, per germline. V was clipped by 1 base and J by 2 bases, with 10 bases between them. The CDR3 DNA sequence: TGCGCCAGCAGCCAAGGGTGGCGGGACACAGATACGCAGTATTTT. Its translation: CASSQGWRDTDTQYF.

This chain uses TRBV14 with TRBJ2-1, with D unclear. With 4 bases removed from V and 3 bases from J, the gap between germline ends came to 1 base. The CDR3 totals 11 residues. The germline V gene encodes CDR1 SGHDN and CDR2 FVKESK. The CDR3 protein is CASSRYNEQFF. The CDR3 DNA reads TGTGCCAGCAGCCGCTACAATGAGCAGTTCTTC.

For the CDR3, the DNA is TGTGCCTGGAGTCAGGGACTAGCGGGAACCGAGCAGTACTTC. Its protein is CAWSQGLAGTEQYF. This chain uses TRBV30 with TRBJ2-7, with TRBD2 matching 13 bases. Germline V gene data show CDR1 as GTSNPN and CDR2 as SVGIG (reference sequence). This CDR3 spans 14 amino acids. Trimming took 2 bases from V and 6 from J; bases not matched to a gene: 4.

The chain employs TRBV19 and TRBJ1-1, with 8 positions matching TRBD1. Germline V gene data show CDR1 as LNHDA and CDR2 as SQIVND (reference sequence). The CDR3 extends over 14 amino acids. V gave up 6 bases and J gave up 7 bases; unmatched junction bases: 10. As DNA, the CDR3 is TGTGCCAGTAGCCGGACAGGGCGGGAGGGTGAAGCTTTCTTT. This gives the protein CASSRTGREGEAFF.

This clone was recorded only once. The V gene is TRBV9, the J gene TRBJ2-2; 10 positions match TRBD2. Germline V lookup: CDR1 SGDLS, CDR2 YYNGEE. The CDR3 consists of 19 residues. The V segment lost 2 bases and the J segment 0 bases; nucleotides outside the gene matches: 10. CDR3 nucleotide sequence: TGTGCCAGCAGCGTGGAGGGATCCCTAGCGGGGGCGAACACCGGGGAGCTGTTTTTT. This translates into CASSVEGSLAGANTGELFF.

The chain recombines TRBV7-2 with TRBJ2-7; D is perhaps TRBD1 or TRBD2 (6 bases each). V was trimmed by 8 bases and J by 0 bases, leaving 17 bases between them. The CDR3 spans 15 residues. The germline CDR1 and CDR2 sequences are SGHTA and FQGNSA. In DNA form, the CDR3 reads TGTGCCAGCGCTGGGTTCCGGGGGCCCTCCTACGAGCAGTACTTC. Its translation is CASAGFRGPSYEQYF.

The V call is TRBV2, the J call TRBJ2-3; D is unclear. The CDR3 totals 15 residues. CDR1 is SNHLY and CDR2 is FYNNEI in the germline V gene. Deletions cut 4 bases from V and 2 bases from J, with 13 bases between. CDR3 protein: CASSAPRVLTDTQYF. In DNA form, the CDR3 reads TGTGCCAGCAGTGCGCCTAGGGTCCTCACAGATACGCAGTATTTT.

The V and J genes are TRBV13 and TRBJ2-7; 7 positions match TRBD2. The J segment lost 7 bases and the V segment lost 5 bases, leaving 2 bases of the junction unmatched. The CDR3 extends over 11 amino acids. Germline CDR1 PRHDT, CDR2 FYEKMQ (reference sequence). DNA for the CDR3: TGTGCCAGCAGCCCCGGGGGGGAGCAGTACTTC. As protein: CASSPGGEQYF. Using reference TRBV13 and TRBJ2-7 for the parts outside the CDR3, the full variable domain is AAGVIQSPRHLIKEKRETATLKCYPIPRHDTVYWYQQGPGQDPQFLISFYEKMQSDKGSIPDRFSAQQFSDYHSELNMSSLELGDSALYFCASSPGGEQYFGPGTRLTVT.

V usage is TRBV19 and J usage is TRBJ2-7; 10 nucleotides agree with TRBD2. This CDR3 has 15 amino acids. Germline CDR1 is LNHDA and CDR2 is SQIVND (reference sequence). J gave up 5 bases and V 3 bases, and 7 bases lay outside the gene matches. CDR3 amino acids: CASSITGLARNEQYF. The CDR3 nucleotides are TGTGCCAGTAGTATTACGGGACTAGCGAGGAACGAGCAGTACTTC.

In nucleotides, the CDR3 is TGTGCCAGCAGCGCCGAGGACAGCCTCCAAGAGACCCAGTACTTC. Amino acid sequence: CASSAEDSLQETQYF. The V and J genes are TRBV9 and TRBJ2-5; tentatively, D is TRBD1 (6 bases). Per the germline V gene, CDR1 is SGDLS and CDR2 is YYNGEE. The CDR3 loop spans 15 amino acids. The germline V and J ends were trimmed by 3 bases and 1 base, with 13 bases remaining between them.

J is TRBJ2-3 and V is TRBV7-2; 9 positions match TRBD2. The trim removed 5 bases at V and 4 bases at J, leaving 7 bases unmatched. The CDR3 covers 15 residues. Germline CDR1 and CDR2: SGHTA and FQGNSA. For the CDR3, the DNA is TGTGCCAGCAGCCCGAAGCGGGGGGTCCCAGATACGCAGTATTTT. It translates to CASSPKRGVPDTQYF.

Only a few counts were recorded for this clone. The V gene is TRBV9, the J gene TRBJ2-7; D remains ambiguous. Trimming pared 0 bases from V and 6 bases from J, leaving 7 bases between. From germline, CDR1 is SGDLS and CDR2 YYNGEE. This CDR3 spans 12 amino acids. The CDR3 reads CASSVAFGEQYF. In DNA, the CDR3 is TGTGCCAGCAGCGTAGCTTTCGGCGAGCAGTACTTC.

This chain connects TRBV19 to TRBJ2-5; D possibly uses TRBD1 or TRBD2 (7 bases each). The ends were cut back, 4 bases at V and 0 bases at J, with 15 bases in the middle. Per germline, CDR1 LNHDA and CDR2 SQIVND (reference sequence). This CDR3 is 16 amino acids long. The CDR3 reads CASSTPQGGNQETQYF. For the CDR3, the DNA is TGTGCCAGTAGTACCCCCCAGGGGGGGAACCAAGAGACCCAGTACTTC.

This chain links TRBV29-1 with TRBJ1-2; 12 nucleotides match TRBD1. In germline, CDR1 is SQVTM, CDR2 ANQGSEA. The CDR3 contains 14 residues. Germline trimming cut 3 bases from V and 3 bases from J; bases unmatched to any gene: 2. For the CDR3, the DNA is TGCAGCGTTGAGGGGACAGGGGGCTACTATGGCTACACCTTC. It specifies CSVEGTGGYYGYTF.

The chain has TRBV2 and TRBJ2-7; 8 positions match TRBD1. Germline V gene lookup returns CDR1 SNHLY and CDR2 FYNNEI. Germline trimming cut 4 bases from V and 3 bases from J; bases unmatched to any gene: 2. The CDR3 runs 13 residues. The CDR3 spells CASSGQGLYEQYF. The DNA for the CDR3 is TGTGCCAGCAGTGGACAGGGGCTCTACGAGCAGTACTTC.